This T cell receptor (beta chain) was sequenced in a study of T-cell reconstitution after alpha-beta-depleted transplantation in children. Findings and limits, study-wide: By one year post-transplant, T-cell counts and diversity largely arose from T cells that were newly produced.

On this clonotype itself: What it binds is unknown.

Unique molecular identifiers were incorporated during preparation of the TCRbeta library. From the PCR reads, TCRdb called clonotypes with MiXCR, one entry per CDR3 protein. The table records fewer than 400,000 distinct CDR3 sequences, roughly 25% of them present only once. Trimming pared 5 bases from V and 4 bases from J, leaving 25 bases between. The CDR3 runs to 18 residues. Germline V gives CDR1 SGHAT, CDR2 FQNNGV. The starting material was PBMCs, mostly from graft donor cells, obtained 180 days after TCRalphabeta/CD19-depleted stem cell transplant. This clonotype was obtained from a male patient younger than 18 who had a stem cell transplant for acute lymphoblastic leukemia, so the T cells may come from the graft donor. V is TRBV11-2 and J is TRBJ2-3, with a weak D call TRBD2 (5 bases). The CDR3 sequence is CASSPRGRTWERADTQYF. The CDR3 nucleotides read TGTGCCAGCAGCCCTCGTGGCCGGACGTGGGAGAGGGCAGATACGCAGTATTTT.